Given below is one TCR beta chain in context. What antigen it recognizes has not been identified. Base qualities were left out, and no much larger clone turns up one base away. The data derive from a study of neoadjuvant anti-PD-1 for oral cavity cancer (dated by TCRdb to the early 2020s). Study-wide context: Before curative-intent surgical resection, most patients were given three to four biweekly doses of nivolumab at 3 mg/kg. Patients without progression received a fourth nivolumab dose around day 43 and underwent definitive surgical resection on days 50-56. Under RECIST 1.1, a patient counted as a responder if showing complete response, partial response or stable disease, and as a non-responder if showing progression. An approximately 32% response rate was observed in the parent correlative cohort, in which more than ten patients were included.

Reading the label with the study, this specimen's time point is: after neoadjuvant nivolumab, at surgical resection. Patients had been newly diagnosed with stage II-IVA oral cavity squamous cell carcinoma, and no prior systemic or radiation treatment had been given to the patients. The cohort consisted of patients with HPV-negative, locally advanced oral cavity squamous cell carcinoma. No culture maintenance or expansion was done, as the peripheral blood mononuclear cells went straight to analysis. Samples were obtained from a longitudinal correlative study of a single-arm phase II trial of neoadjuvant nivolumab in oral cavity squamous cell carcinoma. Subject-matched pre- and post-treatment PBMCs and tumors from three responders and three non-responders were subjected to genomic DNA-based TCRbeta sequencing. Peripheral blood mononuclear cells were collected before nivolumab treatment and were collected again after treatment, at the time of surgery. The Maxwell RSC DNA from Cells kit was used to isolate genomic DNA from PBMCs.

CDR1 is given as SGDLS and CDR2 as YYNGEE, both from the germline V gene. From V the trimming removes 0 bases and from J it removes 5 bases, while the gene matches leave 7 bases of the junction unaccounted for. Reading from cysteine to phenylalanine, the CDR3 counts 15 amino acids. Kept here is only the CDR3 DNA, which spans 45 bases and is read in frame from base 1. Results and caveats for the whole study, not just this receptor: Only a few patients per response group were included in the TCR analyses, and the authors called for validation in larger cohorts. Higher pretreatment blood TCRbeta clonality and lower post-treatment tumor TCRbeta clonality were correlated with higher pretreatment blood Treg/Th17 ratios. Within PBMCs, T cell clonality (Gini index) was significantly higher in non-responders than responders after neoadjuvant nivolumab.

For deep sequencing, PBMC libraries mostly used about 0.45 ug of input genomic DNA, with six replicates for each sample. The immunoSEQ hsTCRbeta kit was used to prepare TCRbeta libraries according to the manufacturer's instructions. The finished libraries were brought together in one pool at approximately 3 nM, which was then read using an Illumina NovaSeq 6000 S4 flow cell. On the authors' methods: The immunoSEQ Analyzer handled quality control and preprocessing of the raw data. The analysis was limited to productive rearrangements, and each clonotype was defined by a unique CDR3 amino acid sequence. Repertoire clonality was estimated as the Gini-Simpson index, which was calculated using the R package tcR. Gini indices were compared with Student's t test, and associations with tumor size change were assessed by Pearson correlation. The source is immuneACCESS, and TCRdb retained only in-frame sequences with V and J called. Part of the clones is not carried over; for the studies checked, unresolved V genes explain less than half of this, and the remainder is unexplained. V, J and clone size reflect that table, while D and trimming were determined from the DNA. The sample table lists tens of thousands of clones, around 84% of them with a count of one. The top ten hold 3% to 4% of the sample.

The rearrangement joined TRBV9 to TRBJ2-7; 8 of the junction bases match TRBD2. The material sequenced was PBMCs, taken after nivolumab (anti-PD-1) treatment. The origin of this receptor is a person aged 35-79 years with oral cavity squamous cell carcinoma. The sequenced DNA is TGTGCCAGCAGCGTAGCCAGCGGGAGTAAAGACGAGCAGTACTTC. It is translated as CASSVASGSKDEQYF.